This T cell receptor (beta chain) appears in the sequencing data of a study of blood T cells in healthy people across ages. Concerning this clonotype itself: Antigen specificity is unknown.

Primers used in a second PCR of roughly 7 to 12 cycles were a sample-barcoded 5' primer and a J-beta primer mix. TCRdb passed the 5' RACE reads through MiXCR, listing each CDR3 protein once. The top ten hold about 20% of the sample, which has hundreds of thousands of distinct CDR3 sequences, nearly 60% seen once. V shed 3 bases and J shed 6 bases, with 18 bases lying between them. CDR3 length: 16 amino acids. General study findings and limits: Long-lived donors exceeded aged donors in naive CD4+ cells and diversity.

At least 6 million PBMCs were isolated per sample. The clonotype originates from a man aged 30 to 45 in good health. The chain links TRBV12-3 or TRBV12-4 to TRBJ2-1; a possible D gene is TRBD1 (5 bases). Sequencing was done on a sample of blood. The CDR3 region is CASSFIKADQGNEQFF. CDR3 DNA: TGTGCCAGCAGTTTCATTAAGGCCGACCAGGGCAATGAGCAGTTCTTC.